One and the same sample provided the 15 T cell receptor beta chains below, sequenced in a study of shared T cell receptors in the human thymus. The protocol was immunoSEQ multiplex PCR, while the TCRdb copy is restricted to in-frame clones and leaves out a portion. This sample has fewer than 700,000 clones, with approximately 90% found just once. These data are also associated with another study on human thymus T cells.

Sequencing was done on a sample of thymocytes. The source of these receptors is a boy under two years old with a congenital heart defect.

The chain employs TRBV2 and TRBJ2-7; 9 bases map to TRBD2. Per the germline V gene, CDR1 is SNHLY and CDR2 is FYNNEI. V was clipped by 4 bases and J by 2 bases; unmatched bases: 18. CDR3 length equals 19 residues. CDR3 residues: CASSAGGLATKTGAYEQYF. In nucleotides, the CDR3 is TGTGCCAGCAGTGCTGGAGGACTAGCGACAAAAACAGGAGCCTACGAGCAGTACTTC.

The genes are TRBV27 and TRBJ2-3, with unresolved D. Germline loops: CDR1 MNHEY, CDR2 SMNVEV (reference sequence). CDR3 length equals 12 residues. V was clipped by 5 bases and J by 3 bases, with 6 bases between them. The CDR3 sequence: CASSPYTDTQYF. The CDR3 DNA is TGTGCCAGCAGTCCCTATACAGATACGCAGTATTTT.

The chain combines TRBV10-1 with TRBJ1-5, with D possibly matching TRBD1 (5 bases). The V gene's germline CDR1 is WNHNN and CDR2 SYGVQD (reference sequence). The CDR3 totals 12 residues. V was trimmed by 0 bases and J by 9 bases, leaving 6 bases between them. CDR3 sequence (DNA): TGCGCCAGCAGTGAGTCGGGGGGGCCCCAGCATTTT. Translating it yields CASSESGGPQHF.

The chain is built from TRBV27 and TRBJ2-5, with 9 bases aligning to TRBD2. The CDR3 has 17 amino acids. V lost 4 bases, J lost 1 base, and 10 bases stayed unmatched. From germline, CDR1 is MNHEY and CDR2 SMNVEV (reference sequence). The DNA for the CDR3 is TGTGCCAGCAGTTCCCGGGCGGGAGGGGCTACCCAAGAGACCCAGTACTTC. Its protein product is CASSSRAGGATQETQYF.

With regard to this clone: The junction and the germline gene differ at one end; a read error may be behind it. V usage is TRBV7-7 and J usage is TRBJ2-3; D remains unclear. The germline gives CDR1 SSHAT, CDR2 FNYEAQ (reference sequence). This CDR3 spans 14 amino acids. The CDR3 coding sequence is TGTGCTAGCAGCCTAATTAGCCCCCCAGATACGCAGTATTTT. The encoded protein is CASSLISPPDTQYF.

The CDR3 DNA sequence: TGTGCCAGCAGCCGCCCCGGGACTACCGCCTACGAGCAGTACTTC. Residues: CASSRPGTTAYEQYF. V usage is TRBV7-9 and J usage is TRBJ2-7; 7 positions agree with TRBD2. The germline CDR1 and CDR2 sequences are SEHNR and FQNEAQ (reference sequence). The trim removed 5 bases at V and 2 bases at J, leaving 9 bases unmatched. The CDR3 length is 15 residues.

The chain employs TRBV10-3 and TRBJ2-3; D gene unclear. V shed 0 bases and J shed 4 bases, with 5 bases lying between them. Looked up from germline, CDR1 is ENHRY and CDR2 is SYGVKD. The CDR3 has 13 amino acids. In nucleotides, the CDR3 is TGTGCCATCAGTGAGTCCCTACCAGATACGCAGTATTTT. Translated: CAISESLPDTQYF.

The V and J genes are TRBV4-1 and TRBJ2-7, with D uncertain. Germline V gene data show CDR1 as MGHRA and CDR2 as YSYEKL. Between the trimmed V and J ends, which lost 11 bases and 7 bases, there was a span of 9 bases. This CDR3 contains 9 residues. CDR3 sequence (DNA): TGCGCCCCCTCACTGGAGCAGTACTTC. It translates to CAPSLEQYF.

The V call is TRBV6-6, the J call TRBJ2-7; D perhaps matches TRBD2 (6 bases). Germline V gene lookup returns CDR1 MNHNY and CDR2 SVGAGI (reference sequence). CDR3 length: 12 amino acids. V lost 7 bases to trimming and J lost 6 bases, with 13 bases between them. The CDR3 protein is CASTAWGGEQYF. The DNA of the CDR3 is TGTGCCAGCACGGCCTGGGGAGGCGAGCAGTACTTC.

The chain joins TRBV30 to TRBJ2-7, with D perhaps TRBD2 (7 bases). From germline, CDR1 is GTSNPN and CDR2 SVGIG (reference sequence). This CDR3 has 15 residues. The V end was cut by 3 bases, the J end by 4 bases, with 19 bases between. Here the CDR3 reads CAWRKRGGGAYEQYF. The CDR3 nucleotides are TGTGCCTGGAGGAAACGGGGCGGGGGCGCTTACGAGCAGTACTTC.

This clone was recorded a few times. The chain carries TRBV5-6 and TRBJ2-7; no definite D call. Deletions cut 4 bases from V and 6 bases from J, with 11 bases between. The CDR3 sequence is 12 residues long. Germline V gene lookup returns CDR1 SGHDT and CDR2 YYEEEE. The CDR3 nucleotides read TGTGCCAGCAGCCTACGGTCGCGCGAGCAGTACTTC. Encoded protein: CASSLRSREQYF.

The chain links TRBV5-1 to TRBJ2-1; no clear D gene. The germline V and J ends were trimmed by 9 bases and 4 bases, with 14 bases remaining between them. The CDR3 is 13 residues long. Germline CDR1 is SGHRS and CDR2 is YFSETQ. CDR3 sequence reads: CATSVSGYNEQFF. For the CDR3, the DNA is TGCGCCACCTCGGTATCGGGTTACAATGAGCAGTTCTTC.

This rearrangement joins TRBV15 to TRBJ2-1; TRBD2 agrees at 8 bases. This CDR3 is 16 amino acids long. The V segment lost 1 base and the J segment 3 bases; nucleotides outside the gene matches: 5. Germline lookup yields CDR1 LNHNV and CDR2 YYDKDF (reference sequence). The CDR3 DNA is TGTGCCACCAGCAGAGGTCGGAGCGGGGGCTACAATGAGCAGTTCTTC. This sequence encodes CATSRGRSGGYNEQFF.

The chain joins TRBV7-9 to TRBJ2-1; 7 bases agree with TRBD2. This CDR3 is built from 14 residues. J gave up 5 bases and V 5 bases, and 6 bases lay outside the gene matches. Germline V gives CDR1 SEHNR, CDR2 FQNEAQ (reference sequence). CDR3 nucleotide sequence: TGTGCCAGCAGCGAGGGACTACCGAACAATGAGCAGTTCTTC. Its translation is CASSEGLPNNEQFF.

CDR3 in DNA: TGTGCCAGCAGCGAGGGGACAGGGGACTACGAGCAGTACTTC. This encodes CASSEGTGDYEQYF. V gene TRBV9 combines with J gene TRBJ2-7; 10 positions agree with TRBD1. V trimming: 3 bases; J trimming: 3 bases; junction bases outside the gene matches: 3. CDR3 length: 14 residues. Germline V gene lookup returns CDR1 SGDLS and CDR2 YYNGEE.